This TCR beta chain was sequenced during a study of cytomegalovirus exposure and HLA in healthy donors. V was pared by 0 bases and J by 6 bases, with 16 bases between. This CDR3 region has 15 residues. Germline lookup yields CDR1 SGHNT and CDR2 YYREEE (reference sequence). The primer mix had 60 Vbeta and 13 Jbeta primers. Here immunoSEQ multiplex PCR was the method, and the copy in TCRdb shows in-frame clones only, minus some. This repertoire shows approximately 170,000 clones, around two thirds found once; its top ten account for less than 1.5%. The chain employs TRBV5-4 and TRBJ2-7, with D perhaps matching TRBD2 (5 bases). The sequencing sample was made of PBMCs. This receptor was obtained from a man aged 50-60 years in good health and CMV-seronegative. In DNA form, the CDR3 reads TGTGCCAGCAGCTTGGATGCGGGCTCTAACCCCGAGCAGTACTTC. Its protein is CASSLDAGSNPEQYF.